This TCR beta chain emerged from a study of cytotoxic CD8 clonotypes in ibrutinib-treated CLL. Whole-study context: Investigators collected response samples after a median roughly 12 months of treatment, range 6 to 36.

Notes on the study in general: The clonality rise at ibrutinib response reflected private clonotype expansion.

For this clone: Its antigen is undetermined.

Assay: immunoSEQ multiplex PCR; the TCRdb copy retains only in-frame clones and omits some. There are 250,000 to 350,000 clones in the sample; roughly 76% occur only once, and about 5.8% lies in the top ten. TCR beta libraries used about 2 micrograms of DNA from cryopreserved PBMCs. CDR1 is MGHRA and CDR2 is YSYEKL in the germline V gene. CDR3 length: 14 amino acids. Trimming cost V 1 base and J 8 bases, with 12 bases left between them. The V call is TRBV4-1, the J call TRBJ2-4; D not resolved. The TCR originated in a human donor with chronic lymphocytic leukemia. The specimen was PBMCs, collected at disease progression, from a patient treated with ibrutinib. CDR3 in DNA: TGCGCCAGCAGCCAAGTTTGGGGTACGGACATTCAGTACTTC. Translating it yields CASSQVWGTDIQYF.